The rows below give T cell receptor beta chains drawn from one sample of a study of T cells in Graves' hyperthyroidism and ophthalmopathy. Each CDR3 protein is one row after TCRdb ran MiXCR on the multiplex PCR reads. The table shows roughly 710,000 distinct CDR3 sequences, with around 40% occurring only once. Input material: blood. The receptors stem from a woman in her forties with Graves' hyperthyroidism. Both conserved end residues are part of each CDR3. D genes are given only for firm matches. Part of the rows lack a size; the others show once, few, many or a class for expanded clones.

CASRTWTGVDGYTF	TGTGCCAGTAGGACTTGGACAGGGGTGGATGGCTACACCTTC	TRBJ1-2	TRBV19	TRBD1	many
CASSQPRGGQETQYF	TGTGCCAGCAGCCAACCGCGGGGGGGCCAAGAGACCCAGTACTTC	TRBJ2-5	TRBV14	TRBD2	many
CASSGQGGNEKLFF	TGCGCCAGCAGCGGGCAGGGCGGGAATGAAAAACTGTTTTTT	TRBJ1-4	TRBV10-2	NA	many
CSIDSLGYTF	TGCAGCATCGACTCGCTGGGCTACACCTTC	TRBJ1-2	TRBV29-1	NA	many
CASSDGAGTNQPQHF	TGCGCCAGCAGTGATGGTGCAGGGACGAATCAGCCCCAGCATTTT	TRBJ1-5	TRBV10-2	NA	many
CATSRDLGSWARQPQHF	TGTGCCACCAGCAGAGATCTGGGCAGTTGGGCGCGTCAGCCCCAGCATTTT	TRBJ1-5	TRBV15	NA	NA
CASRASGSHEQYF	TGTGCCAGCCGGGCTAGCGGGAGCCACGAGCAGTACTTC	TRBJ2-7	TRBV12-3/TRBV12-4	TRBD2	NA
CASSPHLAPKGYTF	TGTGCCAGCAGCCCGCACCTGGCACCAAAAGGCTACACCTTC	TRBJ1-2	TRBV7-2	NA	NA
CASSLTADTSYEQYF	TGTGCCAGCAGCTTAACGGCCGACACCTCCTACGAGCAGTACTTC	TRBJ2-7	TRBV7-3	NA	few
CASSYSPDRTFYEQYF	TGTGCCAGCAGTTACTCCCCGGACAGGACGTTCTACGAGCAGTACTTC	TRBJ2-7	TRBV6-5	TRBD1	few
CASSQDPKSQGNEQYF	TGCGCCAGCAGCCAGGACCCAAAATCACAGGGCAACGAGCAGTACTTC	TRBJ2-7	TRBV7-9	NA	NA
CASSRAGGYTF	TGTGCCAGCAGCCGGGCGGGGGGCTACACCTTC	TRBJ1-2	TRBV7-2	NA	NA
CSASPSGGYQETQYF	TGCAGTGCTAGCCCGAGCGGGGGGTACCAAGAGACCCAGTACTTC	TRBJ2-5	TRBV20-1	TRBD2	few
CASSVLDEAFF	TGTGCCAGCAGTGTCTTAGATGAAGCTTTCTTT	TRBJ1-1	TRBV6-5	NA	few
CASSVQRDEKLFF	TGTGCCAGCAGTGTACAGCGAGATGAAAAACTGTTTTTT	TRBJ1-4	TRBV27	NA	few
CAMRGQANTEAF	TGTGCCATGCGGGGACAGGCGAACACTGAAGCTTTC	TRBJ2-6	TRBV10-3	TRBD1	NA
CASSQDRTNYGYTF	TGTGCCAGCAGTCAGGACAGAACTAACTATGGCTACACCTTC	TRBJ1-2	TRBV6-5	NA	many
CSALPGQGGYTF	TGCAGTGCTCTACCGGGACAGGGCGGCTACACCTTC	TRBJ1-2	TRBV20-1	TRBD1	NA
CATSDDQTIAQETQYF	TGTGCCACCAGTGACGATCAAACGATCGCCCAAGAGACCCAGTACTTC	TRBJ2-5	TRBV24-1	NA	NA
CASSQDQGSPLEQYF	TGTGCCAGCAGCCAAGATCAAGGATCCCCCCTCGAGCAGTACTTC	TRBJ2-7	TRBV4-2	NA	NA
CASSEGGGRGETQYF	TGTGCCAGCAGTGAGGGCGGGGGGCGCGGGGAGACCCAGTACTTC	TRBJ2-5	TRBV6-5	TRBD2	NA
CASSLGRDRGYEQYF	TGTGCCAGCAGTTTAGGGCGGGACAGGGGTTACGAGCAGTACTTC	TRBJ2-7	TRBV25-1	TRBD1	NA
CSVGGPQPQHF	TGCAGCGTTGGGGGCCCTCAGCCCCAGCATTTT	TRBJ1-5	TRBV29-1	NA	NA
CASSQERDEPSNQPQHF	TGCGCCAGCAGCCAAGAGCGAGACGAACCTAGCAATCAGCCCCAGCATTTT	TRBJ1-5	TRBV4-1	NA	NA
CASSPIAGVTGELFF	TGTGCCAGCAGCCCTATAGCGGGCGTCACCGGGGAGCTGTTTTTT	TRBJ2-2	TRBV7-2	TRBD2	NA
CASSLFAQGAFF	TGTGCCAGCAGTTTATTTGCCCAGGGAGCTTTCTTT	TRBJ1-1	TRBV11-2	NA	NA
CASSLTDTQETQYF	TGTGCCAGCAGCCTGACGGACACCCAAGAGACCCAGTACTTC	TRBJ2-5	TRBV28	NA	NA
CSASLAEYEQYF	TGCAGTGCTAGTCTGGCGGAATACGAGCAGTACTTC	TRBJ2-7	TRBV20-1	NA	many
CASSSSTRQGQGEGSYGYTF	TGTGCCAGCAGCTCCTCAACCCGACAAGGACAGGGAGAGGGGTCATATGGCTACACCTTC	TRBJ1-2	TRBV7-8	TRBD1	few
CASRISTGGTGELFF	TGCGCCAGCAGGATCAGTACCGGGGGCACCGGGGAGCTGTTTTTT	TRBJ2-2	TRBV5-1	NA	NA
CASDPYEQYF	TGTGCCAGTGATCCCTACGAGCAGTACTTC	TRBJ2-7	TRBV7-2	NA	many
CATSRDWTNYGYTF	TGTGCCACCAGCAGAGATTGGACTAACTATGGCTACACCTTC	TRBJ1-2	TRBV15	NA	few
CASSLEQDRMYF	TGTGCCAGCAGCTTAGAACAGGACCGAATGTACTTC	TRBJ2-7	TRBV7-9	NA	NA
CASRDRAQPQHF	TGTGCCAGTCGTGACAGGGCTCAGCCCCAGCATTTT	TRBJ1-5	TRBV19	TRBD1	many
CASSTSPENQPQHF	TGTGCCAGCAGCACCTCACCCGAGAATCAGCCCCAGCATTTT	TRBJ1-5	TRBV9	NA	many
CASRSSGTPLSTF	TGTGCCAGCAGATCCTCCGGGACACCCCTGTCCACCTTC	TRBJ1-2	TRBV7-9	NA	NA
CASSFDTQGGGSQHF	TGTGCCAGCAGCTTCGATACGCAGGGTGGTGGGTCCCAGCATTTT	TRBJ1-5	TRBV7-9	NA	many
CASSLTPSSYGYTF	TGTGCCAGCAGCCTGACACCTTCCTCCTATGGCTACACCTTC	TRBJ1-2	TRBV7-8	NA	many
CAISESTTYEQYF	TGTGCCATCAGTGAGTCGACAACTTACGAGCAGTACTTC	TRBJ2-7	TRBV10-3	NA	many
CAIGAGTYEQYF	TGTGCCATCGGAGCAGGGACCTACGAGCAGTACTTC	TRBJ2-7	TRBV10-3	NA	many
CASSVDESEQYF	TGTGCCAGCAGCGTAGACGAGTCCGAGCAGTACTTC	TRBJ2-7	TRBV9	NA	many
CSVLSSTGPNEKLFF	TGCAGCGTTTTATCCTCGACAGGACCTAATGAAAAACTGTTTTTT	TRBJ1-4	TRBV29-1	NA	many